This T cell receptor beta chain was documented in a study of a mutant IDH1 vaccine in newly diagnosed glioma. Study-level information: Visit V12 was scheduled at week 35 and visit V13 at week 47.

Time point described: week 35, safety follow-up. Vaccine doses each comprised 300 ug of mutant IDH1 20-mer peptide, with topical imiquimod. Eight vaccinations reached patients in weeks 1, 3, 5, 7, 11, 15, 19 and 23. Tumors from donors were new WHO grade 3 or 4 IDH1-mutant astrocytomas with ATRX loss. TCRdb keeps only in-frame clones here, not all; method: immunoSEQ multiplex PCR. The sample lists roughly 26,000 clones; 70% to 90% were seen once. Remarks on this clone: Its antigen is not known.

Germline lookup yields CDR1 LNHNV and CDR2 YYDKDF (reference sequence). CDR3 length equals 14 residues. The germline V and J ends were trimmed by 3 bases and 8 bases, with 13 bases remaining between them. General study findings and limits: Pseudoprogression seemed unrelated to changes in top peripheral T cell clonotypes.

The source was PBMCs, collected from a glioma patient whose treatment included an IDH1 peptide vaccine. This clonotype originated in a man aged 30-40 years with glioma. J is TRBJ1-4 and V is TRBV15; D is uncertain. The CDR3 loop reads CATSSLRTGEKLFF. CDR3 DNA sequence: TGTGCCACCAGCAGTCTCAGGACGGGAGAAAAACTGTTTTTT. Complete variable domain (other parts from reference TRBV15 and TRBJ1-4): DAMVIQNPRYQVTQFGKPVTLSCSQTLNHNVMYWYQQKSSQAPKLLFHYYDKDFNNEADTPDNFQSRRPNTSFCFLDIRSPGLGDTAMYLCATSSLRTGEKLFFGSGTQLSVL.